This section outlines one T cell receptor (beta chain) sequence together with its context. Some clones are missing from TCRdb's copy, which holds only in-frame ones; the method was immunoSEQ multiplex PCR. Altogether 48,000 or so clones are present, about 81% being singletons, with the ten largest covering around 7.1%. This CDR3 comprises 13 residues. CDR1 is SGHTS, CDR2 YDEGEE, per germline. Trimming removed 5 bases from V and 4 bases from J, with 10 bases in between. The record originates from a study of OX40 agonist ivuxolimab in advanced cancers. For the study at large: Hepatocellular carcinoma, melanoma, renal cell or head and neck cancer affected the dose-escalation patients. Aged roughly 20 to 85 with a mean of 60 years, they were about 83% male.

Specimen: CD4+ or CD8+ T cells sorted from blood, collected in a trial of the OX40 agonist ivuxolimab. The chain is built from TRBV5-8 and TRBJ2-1; no reliable D call. The TCR sequence derives from an adult with an advanced solid tumor such as melanoma, head and neck, liver or kidney cancer. The CDR3 loop is CASSIQTYNEQFF. The CDR3 DNA sequence: TGTGCCAGCAGTATACAAACATACAATGAGCAGTTCTTC. Together with reference TRBV5-8 and TRBJ2-1, the CDR3 gives the full variable domain: EAGVTQSPTHLIKTRGQQATLRCSPISGHTSVYWYQQALGLGLQFLLWYDEGEERNRGNFPPRFSGRQFPNYSSELNVNALELEDSALYLCASSIQTYNEQFFGPGTRLTVL.